This T cell receptor (beta chain) was found in a study of vaccination effects on CD4 cells after COVID-19. Findings and caveats of the study: Early timepoints after infection were absent, and convalescent patients were few in the study. Clones arising from infection and from vaccination showed marked clonal contraction late after vaccination.

CDR3 length: 14 amino acids. Germline V CDR1 and CDR2: MDHEN, SYDVKM. The ends were cut back, 1 base at V and 6 bases at J, with 12 bases in the middle. Only in-frame clones appear in the TCRdb table, and some are missing; sequencing was by immunoSEQ multiplex PCR. The data show roughly 59,000 clones, about 78% seen once. In regard to this clone: As yet, its antigen is unknown.

Antigen-specific CD4+ T cells were expanded with viral peptide pools in the ViraFEST assay before sequencing. Once cultured for more than nine days, the cells underwent separation to obtain CD4+ T cells. Participants were vaccinated with two doses of either the BNT162b2 or mRNA-1273 vaccine. Vaccinees lacked prior SARS-CoV-2 infection and tested negative for nucleocapsid antibodies. Each well held 1.5 million to 2 million PBMC cultured with about 10 ug/ml peptides and 8 to 10 IU/ml IL-2. This chain links TRBV28 with TRBJ1-2, with D perhaps matching TRBD1 (6 bases). The clonotype was recovered from a human donor who received a COVID-19 vaccine. Material: CD4+ T cells from PBMCs cultured with HCoV-OC43 spike peptides, obtained after COVID-19 vaccination. Subset: HCoV-OC43 spike overlapping peptide pool stimulation. The CDR3 here is CASSLFGGANGYTF. The CDR3 bases are TGTGCCAGCAGTTTATTTGGGGGCGCGAATGGCTACACCTTC.